This TCR beta chain was identified during a study of OX40 agonist ivuxolimab in advanced cancers. As for the study in general: Participants, 80% to 90% male, averaged roughly 60 years of age, ranging from roughly 23 to 80. Partial responses occurred in Three dose-escalation patients, one with hepatocellular carcinoma and two with cutaneous melanoma. General study points: At 0.1 to 3.0 mg/kg and by week 6, clonal expansion occurred in CD4+ and CD8+ blood T cells.

This CDR3 is built from 13 residues. Trimming shortened V by 5 bases and J by 7 bases, and 15 bases separated the two germline ends. Germline loops: CDR1 LNHDA, CDR2 SQIVND (reference sequence). With regard to this clone: Its antigen remains unknown.

This table comes from immunoSEQ multiplex PCR, and its TCRdb copy is limited to in-frame clones, with some not included. The table shows about 160,000 clones, with roughly 94% occurring only once. At baseline, cycle 4 day 1, and cycle 7 day 1, blood was sampled. The genes are TRBV19 and TRBJ2-7; D call uncertain. This receptor was obtained from an adult with an advanced solid tumor such as melanoma, head and neck, liver or kidney cancer. This specimen consisted of CD4+ or CD8+ T cells sorted from blood, obtained in a trial of the OX40 agonist ivuxolimab. The CDR3 bases are TGTGCCAGTAGTCCGGACCCCCTACGAGAGCAGTACTTC. Translation gives CASSPDPLREQYF.